These 24 T cell receptor beta chains came from one sample sequenced in a study of blood T cell repertoires in COVID-19. This table comes from immunoSEQ multiplex PCR, and its TCRdb copy is limited to in-frame clones, with some not included. The repertoire holds about 130,000 clones, with around 88% as singletons. Sample: peripheral blood. These receptors were taken from a man aged 55-75 years with COVID-19, enrolled during active disease.

In this sample, this clone turned up once. This chain links TRBV9 with TRBJ2-1; D uncertain. The CDR3 extends over 13 amino acids. The V end was cut by 0 bases, the J end by 7 bases, with 8 bases between. Per the germline V gene, CDR1 is SGDLS and CDR2 is YYNGEE. CDR3 nucleotide sequence: TGTGCCAGCAGCGTAGGGCCTTCTAATGAGCAGTTCTTC. Protein: CASSVGPSNEQFF.

The chain recombines TRBV25-1 with TRBJ1-2; D is ambiguous. Germline CDR1 reads MGHDK; CDR2 reads SYGVNS. Trimming removed 2 bases from V and 6 bases from J, with 10 bases in between. CDR3 length: 13 residues. For the CDR3, the DNA is TGTGCCAGCAGTGAAAGTGATGCGGATGGCTACACCTTC. Its translation is CASSESDADGYTF.

V usage is TRBV3-1 (or the pseudogene TRBV3-2) and J usage is TRBJ2-1; 10 nucleotides line up with TRBD2. Germline V CDR1 and CDR2: LGHDT, YNNKEL (reference sequence). J was trimmed by 6 bases and V by 0 bases; bases with no gene match: 8. CDR3 length equals 17 residues. This CDR3 is CASSQDSGLARSNEQFF. The CDR3 DNA reads TGTGCCAGCAGCCAAGATTCGGGACTAGCGCGATCCAATGAGCAGTTCTTC.

V usage is TRBV2 and J usage is TRBJ1-2; 8 nucleotides line up with TRBD1. Losses at the gene ends were 10 bases for V and 4 bases for J; bases not matched to a gene: 17. The CDR3 runs 16 residues. Germline V CDR1 and CDR2: SNHLY, FYNNEI. The CDR3: CATKLGGTGEVYGYTF. The CDR3 region has the DNA TGTGCCACGAAGCTCGGGGGGACAGGAGAGGTCTATGGCTACACCTTC.

V and J are TRBV7-9 and TRBJ2-5, with TRBD1 identical over 8 bases. The germline CDR1 and CDR2 sequences are SEHNR and FQNEAQ (reference sequence). The CDR3 contains 15 residues. Germline trimming cut 5 bases from V and 2 bases from J; bases unmatched to any gene: 7. Written as DNA, the CDR3 is TGTGCCAGCAGCCTAGGGACAGGACAACAAGAGACCCAGTACTTC. Its translation is CASSLGTGQQETQYF.

The chain has TRBV5-6 and TRBJ1-1, with 12 bases fitting TRBD1. Germline lookup yields CDR1 SGHDT and CDR2 YYEEEE. This CDR3 comprises 16 residues. Trimming cost V 4 bases and J 4 bases; bases outside gene matches: 8. CDR3 in amino acids: CASSGGQGAKGTEAFF. The CDR3 DNA is TGTGCCAGCAGCGGGGGACAGGGGGCGAAGGGCACTGAAGCTTTCTTT.

This sequence joins TRBV4-1 and TRBJ1-4; D not certain. V lost 5 bases and J 5 bases, leaving 12 bases between the germline ends. The germline V gene has CDR1 MGHRA and CDR2 YSYEKL. The CDR3 sequence is 14 residues long. The CDR3 loop is CASSLGALNEKLFF. Here the CDR3 DNA reads TGCGCCAGCAGCTTGGGCGCATTGAATGAAAAACTGTTTTTT.

This chain connects TRBV11-1 to TRBJ2-2, with D maybe TRBD2 (6 bases). CDR1 is SGHAT and CDR2 is FQDESV in the germline V gene (reference sequence). V dropped 4 bases and J dropped 7 bases, with 10 bases sitting between them. This CDR3 has 13 amino acids. CDR3 in amino acids: CASSSLAGGELFF. The CDR3 coding sequence is TGTGCCAGCAGCTCACTAGCTGGCGGGGAGCTGTTTTTT. Together with reference TRBV11-1 and TRBJ2-2, the CDR3 gives the full variable domain: EAEVAQSPRYKITEKSQAVAFWCDPISGHATLYWYRQILGQGPELLVQFQDESVVDDSQLPKDRFSAERLKGVDSTLKIQPAELGDSAMYLCASSSLAGGELFFGEGSRLTVL.

The rearrangement uses TRBV13 and TRBJ1-1, with TRBD1 identical over 9 bases. V lost 5 bases to trimming and J lost 2 bases; unmatched junction nucleotides: 6. Germline V gives CDR1 PRHDT, CDR2 FYEKMQ (reference sequence). The CDR3 is made up of 15 amino acids. The CDR3 nucleotides read TGTGCCAGCAGCGTTACAGGGGGCCTTAACACTGAAGCTTTCTTT. Translation: CASSVTGGLNTEAFF.

V and J are TRBV7-3 and TRBJ1-2, with 7 bases identical to TRBD1. The V gene end was trimmed by 2 bases and the J gene end by 7 bases; junction bases not matched to a gene: 4. This CDR3 is 13 amino acids long. Germline CDR1 and CDR2: SGHTA and FQGTGA. CDR3 nucleotides: TGTGCCAGCAGCTTACGACAGGGTGGTGGCTACACCTTC. Translated, it gives CASSLRQGGGYTF.

The rearrangement uses TRBV7-2 and TRBJ2-7; no definite D call. CDR1 and CDR2 from the germline V gene are SGHTA and FQGNSA. CDR3 length equals 15 residues. The V gene lost 5 bases and the J gene lost 5 bases, with 19 bases spanning the gap. The CDR3 reads CASSPPTKTWDEQYF. In DNA, the CDR3 is TGTGCCAGCAGCCCCCCAACTAAAACGTGGGACGAGCAGTACTTC.

The chain uses TRBV19 and TRBJ1-1; D ambiguous. V lost 1 base and J lost 4, with 13 bases in between. Looked up from germline, CDR1 is LNHDA and CDR2 is SQIVND (reference sequence). This CDR3 is built from 15 residues. The CDR3 coding sequence is TGTGCCAGTAGTATAGGGTGGGCGGGAGGCACTGAAGCTTTCTTT. This sequence encodes CASSIGWAGGTEAFF.

This chain connects TRBV9 to TRBJ1-1; D call uncertain. Germline CDR1 and CDR2: SGDLS and YYNGEE. The V end was cut by 0 bases, the J end by 7 bases, with 13 bases between. CDR3 length: 14 residues. CDR3 nucleotide sequence: TGTGCCAGCAGCGTAGTTTTGGGTGGCGGTGAAGCTTTCTTT. Its translation: CASSVVLGGGEAFF.

The J gene is TRBJ2-7, the V gene TRBV5-8; the D gene is possibly TRBD1 (6 bases). The germline V and J ends were trimmed by 4 bases and 2 bases, with 13 bases remaining between them. There are 14 residues in the CDR3. The germline CDR1 and CDR2 sequences are SGHTS and YDEGEE. The CDR3 DNA reads as TGTGCCAGCAGCCCTTTGACAGGAGCCTACGAGCAGTACTTC. Translation gives CASSPLTGAYEQYF.

This chain connects TRBV2 to TRBJ1-4, with 7 bases identical to TRBD1. The CDR3 is 15 amino acids. With V trimmed by 2 bases and J by 8 bases, 8 bases remained unmatched. The germline gives CDR1 SNHLY, CDR2 FYNNEI. In nucleotides, the CDR3 is TGTGCCAGCAGTGAACCCAGACAGGGAGGCGAAAAACTGTTTTTT. This codes for CASSEPRQGGEKLFF.

V usage is TRBV3-1 (or the pseudogene TRBV3-2) and J usage is TRBJ1-4; D might be TRBD1 (5 bases). CDR3 size: 16 residues. The V and J ends lost 1 base and 7 bases respectively, with 16 bases between them. Germline values: CDR1 LGHDT, CDR2 YNNKEL (reference sequence). The chain's CDR3 is CASSQGGLHGSEKLFF. CDR3 sequence (DNA): TGTGCCAGCAGCCAAGGGGGACTGCACGGAAGTGAAAAACTGTTTTTT.

The chain carries TRBV19 and TRBJ1-1; 10 bases line up with TRBD1. This CDR3 is built from 12 residues. V was pared by 10 bases and J by 13 bases, with 12 bases of the junction left unmatched. Germline V gene data show CDR1 as LNHDA and CDR2 as SQIVND (reference sequence). This CDR3 is CAIDDRGRYGFF. DNA of the CDR3: TGTGCCATTGACGACAGGGGGCGCTACGGTTTCTTT.

The chain recombines TRBV5-1 with TRBJ2-5; TRBD1 might be the D (5 bases). Germline assignment: CDR1 SGHRS and CDR2 YFSETQ. The CDR3 is made up of 14 amino acids. Trimming left V 4 bases short and J 5 bases short, with 15 bases between. CDR3: CASSPGQRWETQYF. Here the CDR3 DNA reads TGCGCCAGCAGCCCAGGACAACGCTGGGAGACCCAGTACTTC. Filled out from reference TRBV5-1 and TRBJ2-5, the complete variable domain reads KAGVTQTPRYLIKTRGQQVTLSCSPISGHRSVSWYQQTPGQGLQFLFEYFSETQRNKGNFPGRFSGRQFSNSRSEMNVSTLELGDSALYLCASSPGQRWETQYFGPGTRLLVL.

The chain combines TRBV19 with TRBJ2-7; TRBD1 agrees at 8 bases. This CDR3 is 14 amino acids long. J gave up 5 bases and V 4 bases, and 7 bases lay outside the gene matches. CDR1 LNHDA and CDR2 SQIVND come from the germline V gene (reference sequence). The CDR3 reads CASSKDRVVDEQYF. CDR3 sequence (DNA): TGTGCCAGTAGTAAGGACAGGGTGGTGGACGAGCAGTACTTC.

The chain is built from TRBV7-2 and TRBJ1-1, with 9 bases identical to TRBD1. The CDR3 runs to 15 residues. Germline lookup yields CDR1 SGHTA and CDR2 FQGNSA. With V trimmed by 5 bases and J by 4 bases, 8 bases remained unmatched. The CDR3 spells CASSPTPTGGTEAFF. CDR3 coding DNA: TGTGCCAGCAGCCCTACCCCGACAGGGGGCACTGAAGCTTTCTTT.

This clone was detected only once. The chain combines TRBV18 with TRBJ1-2, with TRBD1 identical over 8 bases. V trimming: 3 bases; J trimming: 8 bases; junction bases outside the gene matches: 14. Germline-derived CDR1 and CDR2 are KGHSH and LQKENI. The CDR3 has 16 residues. The DNA of the CDR3 is TGTGCCAGCTCACCCCCGGGACAGGCCCCTTCATGGGGCTACACCTTC. Protein product: CASSPPGQAPSWGYTF.

The chain joins TRBV5-1 to TRBJ1-1, with TRBD1 as a possible D gene (5 bases). The germline gives CDR1 SGHRS, CDR2 YFSETQ. CDR3 length equals 15 residues. Trimming cost V 0 bases and J 1 base, with 10 bases left between them. CDR3 DNA sequence: TGCGCCAGCAGCTTGGTTTGGGGCACGAACACTGAAGCTTTCTTT. This sequence encodes CASSLVWGTNTEAFF.

The genes are TRBV5-1 and TRBJ1-6, with D perhaps matching TRBD1 (5 bases). V lost 5 bases to trimming and J lost 2 bases, with 11 bases between them. The germline V gene encodes CDR1 SGHRS and CDR2 YFSETQ. The CDR3 runs 15 residues. The CDR3 region is CASRRTGAYNSPLHF. In DNA form, the CDR3 reads TGCGCCAGCAGACGAACAGGAGCCTATAATTCACCCCTCCACTTT.

V is TRBV10-2 and J is TRBJ1-3, with 7 bases lining up with TRBD1. The CDR3 extends over 14 amino acids. The V and J ends lost 10 bases and 3 bases, in that order; junction bases with no gene match: 9. Germline V gene sequence: CDR1 WSHSY, CDR2 SAAADI. The CDR3: CATRVGGFGNTIYF. The CDR3, as DNA: TGCGCCACCCGTGTAGGGGGCTTTGGAAACACCATATATTTT.